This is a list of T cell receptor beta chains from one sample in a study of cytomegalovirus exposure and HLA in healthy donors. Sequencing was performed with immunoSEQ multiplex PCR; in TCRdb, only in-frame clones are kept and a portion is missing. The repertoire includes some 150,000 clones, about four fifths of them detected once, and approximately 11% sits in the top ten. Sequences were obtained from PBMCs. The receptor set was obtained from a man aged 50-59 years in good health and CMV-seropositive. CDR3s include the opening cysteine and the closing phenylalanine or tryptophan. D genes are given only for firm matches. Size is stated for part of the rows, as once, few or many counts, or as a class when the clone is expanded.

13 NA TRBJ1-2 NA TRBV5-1 TGCGCCAGCAGCTTGGACGGGAATCGTGGCTACACCTTC CASSLDGNRGYTF
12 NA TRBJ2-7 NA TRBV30 TGTGCCTGGAGTGAGCAGGGCTACGAGCAGTACTTC CAWSEQGYEQYF
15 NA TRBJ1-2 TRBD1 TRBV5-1 TGCGCCAGCAGCGCGGGACAGGGGGTTAACTATGGCTACACCTTC CASSAGQGVNYGYTF
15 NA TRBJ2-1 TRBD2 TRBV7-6 TGTGCCAGCAGCTTAGGGGCGGGGGGGGACAATGAGCAGTTCTTC CASSLGAGGDNEQFF
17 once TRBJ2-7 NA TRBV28 TGTGCCAGCAGTCGGCAAGGGGGTAGTAGCGACTCCTACGAGCAGTACTTC CASSRQGGSSDSYEQYF
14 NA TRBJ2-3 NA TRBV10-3 TGTGCCATCAGTCCCCTGGTCCGGGCAGATACGCAGTATTTT CAISPLVRADTQYF
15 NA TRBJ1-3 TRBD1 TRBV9 TGTGCCAGCAGCGGAAAGACAGGGGCCGGAAACACCATATATTTT CASSGKTGAGNTIYF
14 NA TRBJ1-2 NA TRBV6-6 TGTGCCAGCAGTTACTATTTGGAGTCGGGGGGCTACACCTTC CASSYYLESGGYTF
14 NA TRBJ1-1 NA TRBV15 TGTGCCACCAGCGCCGAGGACAGCAACACTGAAGCTTTCTTT CATSAEDSNTEAFF
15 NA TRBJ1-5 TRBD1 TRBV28 TGTGCCAGCAGTTCCCCGGGACAGGGGGATCAGCCCCAGCATTTT CASSSPGQGDQPQHF
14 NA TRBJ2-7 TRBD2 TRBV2 TGTGCCAGCAGGGAGGGACTAGCGGGAAGCCCGCAGTACTTC CASREGLAGSPQYF
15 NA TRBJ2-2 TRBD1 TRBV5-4 TGTGCCAGCAGCTGGGGGACAGGGAACACCGGGGAGCTGTTTTTT CASSWGTGNTGELFF
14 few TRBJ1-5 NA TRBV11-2 TGTGCCAGCAGCGCTGGAGGAGGGCATCAGCCCCAGCATTTT CASSAGGGHQPQHF
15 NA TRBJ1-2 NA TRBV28 TGTGCCAGCAGTTTAATCAGGGGAGTTTCTTATGGCTACACCTTC CASSLIRGVSYGYTF
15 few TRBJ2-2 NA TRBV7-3 TGTGCCAGCAGCTTAACCAACAGTTGGACCGGGGAGCTGTTTTTT CASSLTNSWTGELFF
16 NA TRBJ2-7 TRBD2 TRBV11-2 TGTGCCAGCAGCCTAGGGACTAGCGGGAGTCGTAGCGAGCAGTACTTC CASSLGTSGSRSEQYF
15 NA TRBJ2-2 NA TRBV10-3 TGTGCCACCCAATACACAAGGACTTCCACCGGGGAGCTGTTTTTT CATQYTRTSTGELFF
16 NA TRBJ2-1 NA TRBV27 TGTGCCAGCAGTCTTCCAGGGCCGAGCTCCTACAATGAGCAGTTCTTC CASSLPGPSSYNEQFF
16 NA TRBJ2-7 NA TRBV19 TGTGCCAGTAGAAATCAGGGCCAGGGCCTCACCTACGAGCAGTACTTC CASRNQGQGLTYEQYF
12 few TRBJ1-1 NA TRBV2 TGTGCCAGCCATTTCGGGAACACTGAAGCTTTCTTT CASHFGNTEAFF
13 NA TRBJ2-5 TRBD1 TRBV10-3 TGTGCCATCAGACAGGGGGCCCAAGAGACCCAGTACTTC CAIRQGAQETQYF
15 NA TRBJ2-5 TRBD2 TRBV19 TGTGCCAGCCGGGGTAGCGGGAGGACCCAAGAGACCCAGTACTTC CASRGSGRTQETQYF
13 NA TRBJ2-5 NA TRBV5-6 TGTGCCAGCACCACTGGAGGGGTCGCGACCCAGTACTTC CASTTGGVATQYF
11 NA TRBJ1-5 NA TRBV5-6 TGTGCCAGCAGCTCCCGTCAGCCCCAGCATTTT CASSSRQPQHF
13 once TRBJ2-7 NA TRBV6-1 TGTGCCAGCAGTGTTGCGAGCTCCTACGAGCAGTACTTC CASSVASSYEQYF
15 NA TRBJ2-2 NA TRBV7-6 TGTGCCAGCAGCTTAGTGGCGGGAAACACCGGGGAGCTGTTTTTT CASSLVAGNTGELFF
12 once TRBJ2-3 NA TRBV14 TGTGCCAGCAGCCAGGGCGCGGGAAAGAAGTATTTT CASSQGAGKKYF
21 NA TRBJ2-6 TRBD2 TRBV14 TGTGCCAGCAGCCAAGATCATCTATTGGTCGGCGGGGGGACTGGGGCCAACGTCCTGACTTTC CASSQDHLLVGGGTGANVLTF
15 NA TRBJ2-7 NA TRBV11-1 TGTGCCAGCAGCTTACGGGACACCAGCTCCTACGAGCAGTACTTC CASSLRDTSSYEQYF
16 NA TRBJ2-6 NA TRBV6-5 TGTGCCGGCAGTTTTAGGGGGGGAGCCGGGGCCAACGTCCTGACTTTC CAGSFRGGAGANVLTF
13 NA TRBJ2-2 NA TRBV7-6 TGTGCCAGCAGCTCGACAGCAACCGGGGAGCTGTTTTTT CASSSTATGELFF
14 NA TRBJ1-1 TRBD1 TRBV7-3 TGTGCCAGCAGCGGCTCCGACAGGGGCGCTGAAGCTTTCTTT CASSGSDRGAEAFF
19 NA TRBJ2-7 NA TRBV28 TGTGCCAGCAATACCCGGGTTGGGGGGTTCGGGGGAAGCCACTACGAGCAGTACTTC CASNTRVGGFGGSHYEQYF
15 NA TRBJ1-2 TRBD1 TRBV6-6 TGTGCCAGCAGTGCCCGGGACAGGGCATTATATGGCTACACCTTC CASSARDRALYGYTF
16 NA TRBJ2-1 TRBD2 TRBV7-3 TGTGCCAGCAGCACAATAGGGACTAGCGACCACAATGAGCAGTTCTTC CASSTIGTSDHNEQFF
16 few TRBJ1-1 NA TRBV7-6 TGTGCCAGCAGCTTACGCCGGTCGGGGAGAGACACTGAAGCTTTCTTT CASSLRRSGRDTEAFF
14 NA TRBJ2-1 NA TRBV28 TGTGCCAGCAGGCGAGCGGGTACCTACAATGAGCAGTTCTTC CASRRAGTYNEQFF
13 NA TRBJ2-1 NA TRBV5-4 TGTGCCAGCAGCTTGGTGGCTCCGAATGAGCAGTTCTTC CASSLVAPNEQFF
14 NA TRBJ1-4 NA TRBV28 TGTGCCAGCAGTTTATCGAGGTCTAATGAAAAACTGTTTTTT CASSLSRSNEKLFF
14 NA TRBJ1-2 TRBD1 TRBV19 TGTGCCAGTAAATTAGGACAGGGGGTGTATGGCTACACCTTC CASKLGQGVYGYTF
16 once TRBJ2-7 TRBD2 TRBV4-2 TGTGCCAGCAGCCAAGCTAGCGGGGGGATCTCCTACGAGCAGTACTTC CASSQASGGISYEQYF
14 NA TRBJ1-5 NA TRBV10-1 TGCGCCAGCAGTGGCGGGCAGGGGATTCAGCCCCAGCATTTT CASSGGQGIQPQHF
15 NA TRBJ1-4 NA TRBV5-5 TGTGCCAGCAGCTTGGGGCCAGCAACTAATGAAAAACTGTTTTTT CASSLGPATNEKLFF
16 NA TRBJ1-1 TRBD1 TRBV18 TGTGCCAGCTCACCATCCTACAGGGGCGCGAACACTGAAGCTTTCTTT CASSPSYRGANTEAFF
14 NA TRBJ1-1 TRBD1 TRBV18 TGTGCCAGCTCACGGGACAGGGGGAACACTGAAGCTTTCTTT CASSRDRGNTEAFF
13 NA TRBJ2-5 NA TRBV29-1 TGCAGCGTCAGGAACAGGCGACAAGAGACCCAGTACTTC CSVRNRRQETQYF
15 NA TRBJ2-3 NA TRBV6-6 TGTGCCAGCAGTACATCGGACAAAAGCACAGATACGCAGTATTTT CASSTSDKSTDTQYF
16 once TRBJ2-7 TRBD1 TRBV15 TGTGCCACCAGCAGGGCCCCGGACAGGGGGCTGAACGAGCAGTACTTC CATSRAPDRGLNEQYF
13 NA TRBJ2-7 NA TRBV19 TGTGCCAGTAGTATGGGAGTTTCCTACGAGCAGTACTTC CASSMGVSYEQYF
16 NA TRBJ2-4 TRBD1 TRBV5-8 TGTGCCAGCAGCTTTTGGACAGGGGTGGACAAAAACAGTCAGTACTTC CASSFWTGVDKNSQYF
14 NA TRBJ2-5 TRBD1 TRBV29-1 TGCAGCGTTGACCGTGGGGACAGGGGGGAGACCCAGTACTTC CSVDRGDRGETQYF
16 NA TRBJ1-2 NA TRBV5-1 TGCGCCAGCAGCGGATCGGGGGACGCCTTTAACTATGGCTACACCTTC CASSGSGDAFNYGYTF
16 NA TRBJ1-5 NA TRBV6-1 TGTGCCAGCAGTGAAAAACGAGGTACGGGCAATCAGCCCCAGCATTTT CASSEKRGTGNQPQHF
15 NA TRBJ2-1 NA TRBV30 TGTGCCTGGACGGCGGGGCTAGCGCAAAGCAATGAGCAGTTCTTC CAWTAGLAQSNEQFF
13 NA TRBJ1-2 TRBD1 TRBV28 TGTGCCAGCAGTTTCCGGACAGGGGGTGGCTACACCTTC CASSFRTGGGYTF
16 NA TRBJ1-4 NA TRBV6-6 TGTGCCAGCAGTTTGTACGCCGGGGATGTAGGTGAAAAACTGTTTTTT CASSLYAGDVGEKLFF
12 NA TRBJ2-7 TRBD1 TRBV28 TGTGCCAGCAGGGGTACAGGGGCCTCGTATCTCTTC CASRGTGASYLF
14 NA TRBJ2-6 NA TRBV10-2 TGCGCCACCAGTTCCCTTTCTGGGGCCAACGTCCTGACTTTC CATSSLSGANVLTF
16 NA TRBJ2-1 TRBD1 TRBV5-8 TGTGCCAGCAGCCCCCGGACAGGGGGCGTTGGGAATGAGCAGTTCTTC CASSPRTGGVGNEQFF